This TCR beta chain was recorded in a study of spatial heterogeneity in lung cancer. This clonotype was observed many times. The study tagged each TCR cDNA molecule with a unique molecular identifier. TCRdb itself ran the 5' RACE reads through MiXCR, one entry per CDR3 protein. Of more than 60,000 distinct CDR3 sequences listed, approximately 6% were seen once; the top ten hold about 14%. The time point is: sample taken at primary tumor resection. CDR1 is SGDLS, CDR2 YYNGEE, per germline. The V gene end was trimmed by 0 bases and the J gene end by 1 base; junction bases not matched to a gene: 0. The CDR3 is made up of 14 amino acids.

The rearrangement links TRBV9 to TRBJ1-2; TRBD1 matches at 7 bases. This receptor was identified in a female donor with early-stage non-small cell lung cancer. The source material was PBMCs, sampled at surgery. CDR3 protein: CASSVDRGNYGYTF. CDR3 in DNA: TGTGCCAGCAGCGTAGACAGGGGTAACTATGGCTACACCTTC.